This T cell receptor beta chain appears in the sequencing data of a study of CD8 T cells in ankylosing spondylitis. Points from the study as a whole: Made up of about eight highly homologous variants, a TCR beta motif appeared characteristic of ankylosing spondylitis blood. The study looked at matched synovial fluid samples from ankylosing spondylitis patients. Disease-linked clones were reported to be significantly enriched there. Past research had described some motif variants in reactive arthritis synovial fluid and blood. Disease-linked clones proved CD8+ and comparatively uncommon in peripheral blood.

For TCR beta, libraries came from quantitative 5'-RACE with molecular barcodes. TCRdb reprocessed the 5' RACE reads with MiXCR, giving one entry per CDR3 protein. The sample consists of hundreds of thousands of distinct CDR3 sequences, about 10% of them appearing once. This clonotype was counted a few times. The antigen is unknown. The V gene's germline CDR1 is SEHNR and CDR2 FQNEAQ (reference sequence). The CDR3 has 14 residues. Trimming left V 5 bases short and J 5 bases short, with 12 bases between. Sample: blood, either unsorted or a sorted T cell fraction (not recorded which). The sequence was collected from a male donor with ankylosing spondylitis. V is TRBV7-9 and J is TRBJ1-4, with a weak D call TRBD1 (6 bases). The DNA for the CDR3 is TGTGCCAGCAGCCCAGCCAGGGGCAATGAAAAACTGTTTTTT. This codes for CASSPARGNEKLFF.